This paragraph reports one TCR beta chain. A clone one base away is much larger, so this may be a read error. Within the sample, other DNA sequences also encode this same CDR3. This CDR3 contains 12 residues. The germline V and J ends were trimmed by 7 bases and 0 bases, with 6 bases remaining between them. The germline V gene encodes CDR1 MGHDK and CDR2 SYGVNS. As for time point: cycle 4 day 1 (C4D1), after five to seven weeks of nivolumab. No patient escaped relapse after autologous stem cell transplantation, and brentuximab vedotin exposure varied. TCRdb's copy holds only in-frame clones and misses some; the assay was immunoSEQ multiplex PCR. The table shows approximately 49,000 clones, with 80% occurring only once. These data come from a study of PD-1 blockade in classical Hodgkin lymphoma.

This chain joins TRBV25-1 and TRBJ1-1; D is ambiguous. The receptor comes from a human donor with classical Hodgkin lymphoma. The specimen comprised peripheral blood mononuclear cells (PBMCs), sampled before the fourth cycle of nivolumab. CDR3 coding DNA: TGTGCCAGCATGGGGATGAACACTGAAGCTTTCTTT. It specifies CASMGMNTEAFF.